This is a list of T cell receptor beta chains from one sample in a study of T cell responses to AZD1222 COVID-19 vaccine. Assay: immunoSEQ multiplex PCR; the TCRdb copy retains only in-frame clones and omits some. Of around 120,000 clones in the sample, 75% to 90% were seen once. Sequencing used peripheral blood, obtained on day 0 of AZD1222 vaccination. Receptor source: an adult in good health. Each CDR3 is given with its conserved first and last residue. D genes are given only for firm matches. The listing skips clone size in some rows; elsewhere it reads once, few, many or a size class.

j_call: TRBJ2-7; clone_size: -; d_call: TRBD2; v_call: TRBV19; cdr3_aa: CASGLAGVNEQYF; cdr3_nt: TGTGCCAGTGGGCTAGCGGGAGTTAACGAGCAGTACTTC
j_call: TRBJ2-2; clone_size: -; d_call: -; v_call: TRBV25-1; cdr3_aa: CASSESNRATGELFF; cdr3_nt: TGTGCCAGCAGTGAATCGAACCGGGCCACCGGGGAGCTGTTTTTT
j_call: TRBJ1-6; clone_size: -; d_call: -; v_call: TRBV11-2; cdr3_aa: CASSRTDYNSPLHF; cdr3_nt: TGTGCCAGCAGCAGGACAGACTATAATTCACCCCTCCACTTT
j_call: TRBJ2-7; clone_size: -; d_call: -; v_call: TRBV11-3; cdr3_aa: CASSLGGLLSYEQYF; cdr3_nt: TGTGCCAGCAGCCTGGGGGGCCTCCTCTCCTACGAGCAGTACTTC
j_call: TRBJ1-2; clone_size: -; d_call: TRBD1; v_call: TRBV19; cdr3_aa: CASSVRQGDYGYTF; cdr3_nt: TGTGCCAGTAGTGTACGACAGGGAGACTATGGCTACACCTTC
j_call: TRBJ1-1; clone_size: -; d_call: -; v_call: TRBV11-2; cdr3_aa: CASSLGGVDAEAFF; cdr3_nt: TGTGCCAGCAGCTTAGGGGGTGTGGACGCTGAAGCTTTCTTT
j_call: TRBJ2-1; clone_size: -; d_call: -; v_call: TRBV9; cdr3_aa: CASSPHIRQTNNEQFF; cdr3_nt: TGTGCCAGCAGCCCCCACATCCGCCAAACAAACAATGAGCAGTTCTTC
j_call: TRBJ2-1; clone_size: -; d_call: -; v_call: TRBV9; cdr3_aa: CASSPLGFTYNEQFF; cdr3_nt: TGTGCCAGCAGCCCGCTAGGCTTTACCTACAATGAGCAGTTCTTC
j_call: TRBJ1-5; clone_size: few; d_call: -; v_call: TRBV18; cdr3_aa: CASSRDGDQPQHF; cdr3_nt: TGTGCCAGCTCAAGGGACGGTGATCAGCCCCAGCATTTT
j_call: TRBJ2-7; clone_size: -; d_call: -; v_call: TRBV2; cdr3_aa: CASSEYHGGSATEQYF; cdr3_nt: TGTGCCAGCAGTGAATACCATGGGGGGTCGGCTACCGAGCAGTACTTC
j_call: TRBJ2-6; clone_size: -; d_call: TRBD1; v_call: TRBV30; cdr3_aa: CAWSGGQVLSGANVLTF; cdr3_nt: TGTGCCTGGAGTGGAGGACAGGTACTCTCTGGGGCCAACGTCCTGACTTTC
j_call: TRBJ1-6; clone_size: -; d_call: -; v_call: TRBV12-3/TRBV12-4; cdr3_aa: CASSLSQSSPLHF; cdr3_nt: TGTGCCAGCAGTTTATCGCAGAGCTCACCCCTCCACTTT
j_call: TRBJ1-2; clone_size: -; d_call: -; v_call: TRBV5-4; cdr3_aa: CSGGTPNEGYTF; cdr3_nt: TGTTCCGGAGGGACTCCCAACGAGGGCTACACCTTC
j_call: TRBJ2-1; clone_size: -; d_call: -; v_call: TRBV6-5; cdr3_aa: CASSGEQFF; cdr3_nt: TGTGCCAGCTCAGGCGAGCAGTTCTTC
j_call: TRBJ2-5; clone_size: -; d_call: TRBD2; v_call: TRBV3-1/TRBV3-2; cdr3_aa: CASSQGLAGGQETQYF; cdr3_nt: TGTGCCAGCAGCCAAGGCCTAGCGGGAGGGCAAGAGACCCAGTACTTC
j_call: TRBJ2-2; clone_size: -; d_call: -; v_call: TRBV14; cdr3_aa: CASSQRTTGGTGELFF; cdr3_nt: TGTGCCAGCAGCCAACGGACGACTGGGGGCACCGGGGAGCTGTTTTTT
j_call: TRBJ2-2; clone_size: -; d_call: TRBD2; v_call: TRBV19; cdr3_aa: CASSSAGGPAGELFF; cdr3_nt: TGTGCCAGTAGTTCAGCGGGAGGGCCCGCCGGGGAGCTGTTTTTT
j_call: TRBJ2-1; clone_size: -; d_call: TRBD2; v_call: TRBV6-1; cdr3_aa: CASSEGGSGRGLYNEQFF; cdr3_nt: TGTGCCAGCAGTGAAGGGGGAAGCGGGAGAGGTCTCTACAATGAGCAGTTCTTC
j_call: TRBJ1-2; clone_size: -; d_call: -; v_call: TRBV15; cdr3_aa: CATSRDLVFLGASDGYTF; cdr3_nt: TGTGCCACCAGCAGAGATCTCGTTTTTTTGGGGGCGTCAGATGGCTACACCTTC
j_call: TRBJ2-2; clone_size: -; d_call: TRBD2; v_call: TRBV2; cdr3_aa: CASRTGRASGTGELFF; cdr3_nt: TGTGCCAGCAGAACTGGGCGGGCTAGCGGGACCGGGGAGCTGTTTTTT
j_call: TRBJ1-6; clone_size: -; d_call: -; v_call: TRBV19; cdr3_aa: CATSNGRMYNSPLHF; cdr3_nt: TGTGCCACTTCGAACGGACGGATGTATAATTCACCCCTCCACTTT
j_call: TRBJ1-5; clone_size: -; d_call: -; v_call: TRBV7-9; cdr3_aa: CASSHDQGGGQPQHF; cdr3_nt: TGTGCCAGCAGCCACGATCAGGGTGGGGGTCAGCCCCAGCATTTT
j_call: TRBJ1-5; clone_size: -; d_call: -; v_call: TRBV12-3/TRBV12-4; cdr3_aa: CASSQGSNQPQHF; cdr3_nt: TGTGCCAGCAGCCAGGGGAGCAATCAGCCCCAGCATTTT
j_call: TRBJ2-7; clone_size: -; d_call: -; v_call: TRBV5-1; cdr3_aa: CASSLGMTGYEQYF; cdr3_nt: TGCGCCAGCAGCTTGGGGATGACAGGATACGAGCAGTACTTC
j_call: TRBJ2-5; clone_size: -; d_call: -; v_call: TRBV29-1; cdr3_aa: CSVTSRVKTQYF; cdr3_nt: TGCAGCGTTACGTCCAGGGTAAAGACCCAGTACTTC
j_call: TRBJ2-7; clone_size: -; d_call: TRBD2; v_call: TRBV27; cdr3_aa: CASNPSGPSSYEQYF; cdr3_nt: TGTGCCAGCAACCCTAGCGGGCCGAGCTCCTACGAGCAGTACTTC
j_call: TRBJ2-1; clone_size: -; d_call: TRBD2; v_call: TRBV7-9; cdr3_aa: CASGLAGPNEQFF; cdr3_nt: TGTGCCAGCGGACTAGCGGGACCCAATGAGCAGTTCTTC
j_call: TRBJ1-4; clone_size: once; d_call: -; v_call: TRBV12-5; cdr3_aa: CASGLIAGQNAEKLFF; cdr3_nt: TGTGCTAGTGGTTTGATTGCCGGACAAAACGCTGAAAAACTGTTTTTT
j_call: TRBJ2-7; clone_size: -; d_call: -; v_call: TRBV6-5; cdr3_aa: CASNSAAYEQYF; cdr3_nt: TGTGCCAGCAACTCAGCAGCCTACGAGCAGTACTTC
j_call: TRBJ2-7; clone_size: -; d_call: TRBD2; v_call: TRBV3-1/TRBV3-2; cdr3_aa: CASTGLAGGPSGEQYF; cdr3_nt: TGTGCCAGCACCGGACTAGCGGGAGGGCCTTCGGGGGAGCAGTACTTC
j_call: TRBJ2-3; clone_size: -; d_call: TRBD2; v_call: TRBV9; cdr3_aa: CASSVAPTSGTDTQYF; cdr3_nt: TGTGCCAGCAGCGTAGCCCCGACTAGCGGCACAGATACGCAGTATTTT
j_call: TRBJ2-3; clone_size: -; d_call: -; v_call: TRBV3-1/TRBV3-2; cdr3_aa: CASSQDRADTQYF; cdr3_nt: TGTGCCAGCAGCCAAGATCGGGCAGATACGCAGTATTTT
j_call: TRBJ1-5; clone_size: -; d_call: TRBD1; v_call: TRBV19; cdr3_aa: CASSRGQGNQPQHF; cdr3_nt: TGTGCCAGTAGTAGGGGACAGGGAAATCAGCCCCAGCATTTT
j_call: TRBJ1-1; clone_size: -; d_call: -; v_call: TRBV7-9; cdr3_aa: CASRPRGVKTEAFF; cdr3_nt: TGTGCCAGCAGGCCCCGCGGGGTAAAGACTGAAGCTTTCTTT
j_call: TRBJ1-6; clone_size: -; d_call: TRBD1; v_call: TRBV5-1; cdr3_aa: CASSRDGTDTAPLHF; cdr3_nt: TGCGCCAGCAGCCGAGACGGGACAGATACTGCACCCCTCCACTTT
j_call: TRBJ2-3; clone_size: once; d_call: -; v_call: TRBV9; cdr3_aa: CASSARGNTDTQYF; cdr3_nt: TGTGCCAGCAGCGCCCGTGGGAACACAGATACGCAGTATTTT
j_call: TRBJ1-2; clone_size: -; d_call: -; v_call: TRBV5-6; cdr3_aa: CASSASGTDPYGYTF; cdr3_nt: TGTGCCAGCAGCGCCTCCGGGACGGACCCCTATGGCTACACCTTC
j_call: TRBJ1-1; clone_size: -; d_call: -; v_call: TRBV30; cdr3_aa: CAWSVQANTEAFF; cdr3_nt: TGTGCCTGGAGTGTGCAGGCGAACACTGAAGCTTTCTTT
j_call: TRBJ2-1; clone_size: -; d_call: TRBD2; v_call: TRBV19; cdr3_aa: CASSMTSGSHEQFF; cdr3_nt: TGTGCCAGTAGTATGACTAGCGGGAGCCATGAGCAGTTCTTC
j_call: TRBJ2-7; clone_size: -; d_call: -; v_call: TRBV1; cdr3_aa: CTSSPPGGSGRVYEQYF; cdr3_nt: TGCACCAGCAGCCCCCCTGGTGGAAGCGGGAGGGTTTACGAGCAGTACTTC
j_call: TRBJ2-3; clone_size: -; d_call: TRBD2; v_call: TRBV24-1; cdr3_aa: CATSDFYETSGRADTQYF; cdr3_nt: TGTGCCACCAGTGACTTCTATGAGACTAGCGGGAGGGCGGATACGCAGTATTTT
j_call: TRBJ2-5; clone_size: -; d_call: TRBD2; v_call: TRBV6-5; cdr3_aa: CASSPAGGSWAQYF; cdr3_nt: TGTGCCAGCAGTCCGGCGGGAGGTAGTTGGGCCCAGTACTTC
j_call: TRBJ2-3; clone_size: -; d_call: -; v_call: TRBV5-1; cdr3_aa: CASSFEGRSTDTQYF; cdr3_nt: TGCGCCAGCAGCTTTGAGGGGAGGAGCACAGATACGCAGTATTTT
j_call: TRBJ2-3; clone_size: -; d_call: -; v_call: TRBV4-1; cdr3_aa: CASSQEVAADTQYF; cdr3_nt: TGCGCCAGCAGCCAAGAAGTAGCTGCAGATACGCAGTATTTT
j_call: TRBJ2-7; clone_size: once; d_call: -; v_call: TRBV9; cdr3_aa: CASSPGMGPYEQYF; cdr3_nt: TGTGCCAGCAGCCCAGGGATGGGCCCCTACGAGCAGTACTTC
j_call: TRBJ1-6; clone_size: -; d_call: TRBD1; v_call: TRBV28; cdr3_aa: CASSGTRQGPLSPLHF; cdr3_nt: TGTGCCAGCAGTGGAACGAGACAGGGCCCCCTTTCACCCCTCCACTTT
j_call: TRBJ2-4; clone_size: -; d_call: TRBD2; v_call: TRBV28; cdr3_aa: CASSGGGSGKNIQYF; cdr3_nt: TGTGCCAGCAGCGGGGGGGGCTCAGGCAAAAACATTCAGTACTTC
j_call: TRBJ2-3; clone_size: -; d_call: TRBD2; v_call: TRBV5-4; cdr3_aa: CASSLGPRAGAVTDTQYF; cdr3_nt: TGTGCCAGCAGCTTGGGGCCTAGGGCGGGAGCCGTCACAGATACGCAGTATTTT
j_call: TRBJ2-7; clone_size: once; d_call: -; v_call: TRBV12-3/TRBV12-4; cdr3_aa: CASSSAGAYEQYF; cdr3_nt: TGTGCCAGCAGTTCCGCAGGGGCCTACGAGCAGTACTTC
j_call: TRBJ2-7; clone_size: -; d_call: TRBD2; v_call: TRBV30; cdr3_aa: CAWSAGLEGLAGARSYEQYF; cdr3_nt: TGTGCCTGGAGTGCTGGCCTTGAGGGACTAGCGGGAGCTAGGTCCTACGAGCAGTACTTC
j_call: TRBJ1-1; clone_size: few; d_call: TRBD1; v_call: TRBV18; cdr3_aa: CASSQQGALKNTEAFF; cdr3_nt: TGTGCCAGCTCACAGCAGGGGGCTCTAAAGAACACTGAAGCTTTCTTT
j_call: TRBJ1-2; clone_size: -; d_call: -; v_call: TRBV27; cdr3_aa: CASSQREAYGYTF; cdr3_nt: TGTGCCAGCAGTCAGAGGGAGGCCTATGGCTACACCTTC
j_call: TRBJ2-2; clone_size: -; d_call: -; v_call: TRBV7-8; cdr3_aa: CASSPRARGGTGELFF; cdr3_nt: TGTGCCAGCAGCCCCAGGGCCAGGGGGGGCACCGGGGAGCTGTTTTTT